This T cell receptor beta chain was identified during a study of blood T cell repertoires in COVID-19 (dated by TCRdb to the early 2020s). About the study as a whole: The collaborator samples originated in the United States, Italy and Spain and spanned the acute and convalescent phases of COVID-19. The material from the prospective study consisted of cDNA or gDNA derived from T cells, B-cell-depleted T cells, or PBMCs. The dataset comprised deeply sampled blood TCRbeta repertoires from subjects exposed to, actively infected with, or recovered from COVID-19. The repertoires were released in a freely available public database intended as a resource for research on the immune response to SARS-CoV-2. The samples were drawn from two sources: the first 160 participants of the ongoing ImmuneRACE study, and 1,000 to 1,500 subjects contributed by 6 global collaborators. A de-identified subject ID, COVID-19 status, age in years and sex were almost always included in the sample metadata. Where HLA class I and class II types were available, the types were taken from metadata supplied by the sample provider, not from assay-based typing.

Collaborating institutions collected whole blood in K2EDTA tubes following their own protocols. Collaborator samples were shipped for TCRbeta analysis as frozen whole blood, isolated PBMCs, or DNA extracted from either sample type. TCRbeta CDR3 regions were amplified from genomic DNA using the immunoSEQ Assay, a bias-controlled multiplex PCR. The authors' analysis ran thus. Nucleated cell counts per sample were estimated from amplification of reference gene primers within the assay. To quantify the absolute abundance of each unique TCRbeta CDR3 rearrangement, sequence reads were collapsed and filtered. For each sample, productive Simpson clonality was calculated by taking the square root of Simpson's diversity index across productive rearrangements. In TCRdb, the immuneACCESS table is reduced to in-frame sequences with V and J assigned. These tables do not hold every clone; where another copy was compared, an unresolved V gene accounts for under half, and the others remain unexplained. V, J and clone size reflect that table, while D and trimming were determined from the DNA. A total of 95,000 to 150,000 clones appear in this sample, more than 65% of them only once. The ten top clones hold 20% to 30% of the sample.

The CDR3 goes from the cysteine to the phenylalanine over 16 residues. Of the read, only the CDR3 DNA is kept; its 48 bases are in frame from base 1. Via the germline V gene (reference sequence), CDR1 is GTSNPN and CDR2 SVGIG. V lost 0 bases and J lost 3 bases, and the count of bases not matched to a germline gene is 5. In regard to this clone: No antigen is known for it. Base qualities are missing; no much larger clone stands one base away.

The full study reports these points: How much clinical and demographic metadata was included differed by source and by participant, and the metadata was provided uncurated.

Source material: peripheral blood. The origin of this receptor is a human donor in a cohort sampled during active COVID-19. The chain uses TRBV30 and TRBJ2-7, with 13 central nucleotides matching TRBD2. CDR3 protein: CAWSVRTSGRLYEQYF. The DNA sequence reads TGTGCCTGGAGTGTGAGGACTAGCGGGAGACTCTACGAGCAGTACTTC.